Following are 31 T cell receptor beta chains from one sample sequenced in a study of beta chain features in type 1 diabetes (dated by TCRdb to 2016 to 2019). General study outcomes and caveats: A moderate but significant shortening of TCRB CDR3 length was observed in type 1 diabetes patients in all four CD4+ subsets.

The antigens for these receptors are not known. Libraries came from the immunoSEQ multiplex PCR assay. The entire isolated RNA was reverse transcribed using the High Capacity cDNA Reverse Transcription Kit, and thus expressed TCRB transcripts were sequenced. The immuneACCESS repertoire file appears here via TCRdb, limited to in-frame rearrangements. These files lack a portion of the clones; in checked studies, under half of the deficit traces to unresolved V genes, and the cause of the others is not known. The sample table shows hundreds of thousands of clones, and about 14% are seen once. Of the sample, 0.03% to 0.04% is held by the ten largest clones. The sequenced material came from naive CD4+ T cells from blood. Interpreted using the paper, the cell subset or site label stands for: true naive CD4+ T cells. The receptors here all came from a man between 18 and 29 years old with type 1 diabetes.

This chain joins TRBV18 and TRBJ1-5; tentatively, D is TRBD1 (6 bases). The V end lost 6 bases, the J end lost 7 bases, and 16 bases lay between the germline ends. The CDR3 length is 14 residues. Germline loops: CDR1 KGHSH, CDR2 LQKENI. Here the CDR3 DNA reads TGTGCCAGCTCTGGGAACAGGGATGACCAGCCCCAGCATTTT. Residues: CASSGNRDDQPQHF. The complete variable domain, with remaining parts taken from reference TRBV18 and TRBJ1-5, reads NAGVMQNPRHLVRRRGQEARLRCSPMKGHSHVYWYRQLPEEGLKFMVYLQKENIIDESGMPKERFSAEFPKEGPSILRIQQVVRGDSAAYFCASSGNRDDQPQHFGDGTRLSIL.

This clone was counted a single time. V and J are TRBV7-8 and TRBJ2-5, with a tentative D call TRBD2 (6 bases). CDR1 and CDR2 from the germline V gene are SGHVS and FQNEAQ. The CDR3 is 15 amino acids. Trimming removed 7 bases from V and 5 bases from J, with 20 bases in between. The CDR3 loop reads CASTRRGRGRETQYF. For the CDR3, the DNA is TGTGCCAGCACGCGACGAGGGAGAGGGAGGGAGACCCAGTACTTC.

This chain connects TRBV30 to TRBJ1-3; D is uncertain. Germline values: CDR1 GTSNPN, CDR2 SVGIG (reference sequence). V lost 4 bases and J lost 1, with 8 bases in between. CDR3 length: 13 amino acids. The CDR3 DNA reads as TGTGCCTGGACCGAGAATTCTGGAAACACCATATATTTT. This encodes CAWTENSGNTIYF.

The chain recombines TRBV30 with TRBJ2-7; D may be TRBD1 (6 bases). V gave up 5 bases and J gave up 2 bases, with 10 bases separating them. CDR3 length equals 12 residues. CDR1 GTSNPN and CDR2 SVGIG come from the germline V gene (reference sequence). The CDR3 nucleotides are TGTGCCTGGCACAGGGCCACCTACGAGCAGTACTTC. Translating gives CAWHRATYEQYF.

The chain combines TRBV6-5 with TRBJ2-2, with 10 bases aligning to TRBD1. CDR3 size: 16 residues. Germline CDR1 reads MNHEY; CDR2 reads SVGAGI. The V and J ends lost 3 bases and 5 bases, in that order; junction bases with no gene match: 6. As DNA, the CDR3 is TGTGCCAGCAGTTATCCCCCGGGACAGGGGACCGGGGAGCTGTTTTTT. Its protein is CASSYPPGQGTGELFF.

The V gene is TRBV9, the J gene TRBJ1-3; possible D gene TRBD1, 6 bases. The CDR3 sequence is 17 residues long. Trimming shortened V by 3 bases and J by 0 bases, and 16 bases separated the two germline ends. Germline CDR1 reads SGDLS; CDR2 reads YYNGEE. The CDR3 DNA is TGTGCCAGCAGCGCAAGGTCGGACAGTAGCTCTGGAAACACCATATATTTT. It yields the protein CASSARSDSSSGNTIYF.

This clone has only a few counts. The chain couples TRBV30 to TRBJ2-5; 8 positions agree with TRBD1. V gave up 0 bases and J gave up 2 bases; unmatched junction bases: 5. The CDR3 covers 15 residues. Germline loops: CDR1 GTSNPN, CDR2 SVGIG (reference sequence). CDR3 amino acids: CAWSVQGGRQETQYF. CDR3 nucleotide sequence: TGTGCCTGGAGTGTACAGGGGGGCAGACAAGAGACCCAGTACTTC.

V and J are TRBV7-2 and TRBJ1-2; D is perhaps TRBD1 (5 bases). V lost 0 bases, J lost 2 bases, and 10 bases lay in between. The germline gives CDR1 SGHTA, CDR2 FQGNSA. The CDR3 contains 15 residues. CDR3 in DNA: TGTGCCAGCAGCTTAGCGTGGCCAGGGAACTATGGCTACACCTTC. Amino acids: CASSLAWPGNYGYTF.

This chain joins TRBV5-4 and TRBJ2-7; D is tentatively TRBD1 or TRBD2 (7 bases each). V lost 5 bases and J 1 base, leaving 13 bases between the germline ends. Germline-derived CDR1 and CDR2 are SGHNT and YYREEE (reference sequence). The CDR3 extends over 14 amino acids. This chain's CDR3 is CASRRQGGSYEQYF. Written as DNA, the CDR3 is TGTGCCAGCAGACGACAGGGAGGGTCCTACGAGCAGTACTTC.

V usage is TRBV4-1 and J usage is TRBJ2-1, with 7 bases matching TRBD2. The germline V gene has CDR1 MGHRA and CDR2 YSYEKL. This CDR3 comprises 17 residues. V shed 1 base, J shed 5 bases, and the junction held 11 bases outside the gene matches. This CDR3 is CASSQGRRTRDHNEQFF. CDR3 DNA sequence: TGCGCCAGCAGCCAAGGTCGTCGGACTAGGGACCACAATGAGCAGTTCTTC.

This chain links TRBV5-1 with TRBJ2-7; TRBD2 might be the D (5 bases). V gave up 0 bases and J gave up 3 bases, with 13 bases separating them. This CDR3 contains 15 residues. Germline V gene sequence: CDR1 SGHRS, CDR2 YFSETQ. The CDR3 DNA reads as TGCGCCAGCAGCTTGGCCCCGACGGGGAACTACGAGCAGTACTTC. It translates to CASSLAPTGNYEQYF.

The CDR3 region has the DNA TGTGCCAGCAGCTTCGACAGGGGCGACACTGAAGCTTTCTTT. Translating it yields CASSFDRGDTEAFF. The J gene is TRBJ1-1, the V gene TRBV5-4; 8 bases are a match to TRBD1. The length of the CDR3 is 14 residues. V trimming: 2 bases; J trimming: 3 bases; junction bases outside the gene matches: 3. From germline, CDR1 is SGHNT and CDR2 YYREEE (reference sequence).

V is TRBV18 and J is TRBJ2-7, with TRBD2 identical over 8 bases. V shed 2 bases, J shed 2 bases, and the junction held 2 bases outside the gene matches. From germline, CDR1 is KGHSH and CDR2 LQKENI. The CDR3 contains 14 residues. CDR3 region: CASSPATSAYEQYF. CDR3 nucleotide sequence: TGTGCCAGCTCACCAGCGACTAGCGCCTACGAGCAGTACTTC.

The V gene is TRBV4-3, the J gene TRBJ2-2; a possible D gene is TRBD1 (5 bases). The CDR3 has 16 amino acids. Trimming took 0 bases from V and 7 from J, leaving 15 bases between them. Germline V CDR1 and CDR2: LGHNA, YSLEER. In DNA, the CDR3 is TGCGCCAGCAGCCAAGATGTTAAGGGGCGGAGCGGGGAGCTGTTTTTT. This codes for CASSQDVKGRSGELFF.

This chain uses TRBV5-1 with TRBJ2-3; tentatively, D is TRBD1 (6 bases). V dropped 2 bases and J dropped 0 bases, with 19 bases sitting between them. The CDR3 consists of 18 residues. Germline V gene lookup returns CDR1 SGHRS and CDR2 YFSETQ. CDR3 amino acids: CASSFGDRQPASTDTQYF. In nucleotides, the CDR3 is TGCGCCAGCAGCTTTGGAGACAGGCAACCAGCTAGCACAGATACGCAGTATTTT.

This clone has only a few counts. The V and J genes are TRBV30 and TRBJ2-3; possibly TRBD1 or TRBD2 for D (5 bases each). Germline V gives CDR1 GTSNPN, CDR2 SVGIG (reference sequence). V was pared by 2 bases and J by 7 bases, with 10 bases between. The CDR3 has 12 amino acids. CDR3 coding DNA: TGTGCCTGGAGTCCCGGGACGAATACGCAGTATTTT. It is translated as CAWSPGTNTQYF.

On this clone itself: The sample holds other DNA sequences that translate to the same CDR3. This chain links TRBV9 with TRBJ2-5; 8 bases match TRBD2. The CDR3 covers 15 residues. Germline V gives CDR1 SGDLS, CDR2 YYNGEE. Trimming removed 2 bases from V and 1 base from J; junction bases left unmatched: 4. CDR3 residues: CASSVGSGGQETQYF. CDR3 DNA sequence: TGTGCCAGCAGCGTGGGGAGCGGGGGCCAAGAGACCCAGTACTTC. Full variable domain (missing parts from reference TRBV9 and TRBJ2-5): DSGVTQTPKHLITATGQRVTLRCSPRSGDLSVYWYQQSLDQGLQFLIQYYNGEERAKGNILERFSAQQFPDLHSELNLSSLELGDSALYFCASSVGSGGQETQYFGPGTRLLVL.

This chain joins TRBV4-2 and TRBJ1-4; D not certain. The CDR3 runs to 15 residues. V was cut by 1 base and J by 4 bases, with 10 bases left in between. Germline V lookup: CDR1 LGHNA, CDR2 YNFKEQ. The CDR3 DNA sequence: TGTGCCAGCAGCCAAGCGGCAGGCTATAATGAAAAACTGTTTTTT. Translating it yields CASSQAAGYNEKLFF.

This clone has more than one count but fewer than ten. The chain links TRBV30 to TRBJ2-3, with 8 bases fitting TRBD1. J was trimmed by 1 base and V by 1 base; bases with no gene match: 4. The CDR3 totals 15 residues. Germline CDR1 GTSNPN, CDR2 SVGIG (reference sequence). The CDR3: CAWSADRVRTDTQYF. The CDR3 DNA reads TGTGCCTGGAGTGCGGACAGGGTGCGCACAGATACGCAGTATTTT.

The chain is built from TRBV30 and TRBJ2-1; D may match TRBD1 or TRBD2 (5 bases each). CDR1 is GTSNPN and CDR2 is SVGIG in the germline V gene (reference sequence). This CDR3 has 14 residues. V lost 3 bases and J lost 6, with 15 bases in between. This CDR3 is CAWRGPGSVNEQFF. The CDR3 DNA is TGTGCCTGGAGAGGGCCAGGGAGTGTCAATGAGCAGTTCTTC.

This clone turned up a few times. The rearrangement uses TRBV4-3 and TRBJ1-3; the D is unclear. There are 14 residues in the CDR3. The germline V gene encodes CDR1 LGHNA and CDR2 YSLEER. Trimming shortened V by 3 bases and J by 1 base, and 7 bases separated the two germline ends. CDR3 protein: CASSHPGSGNTIYF. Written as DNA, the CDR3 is TGCGCCAGCAGCCACCCTGGGTCTGGAAACACCATATATTTT.

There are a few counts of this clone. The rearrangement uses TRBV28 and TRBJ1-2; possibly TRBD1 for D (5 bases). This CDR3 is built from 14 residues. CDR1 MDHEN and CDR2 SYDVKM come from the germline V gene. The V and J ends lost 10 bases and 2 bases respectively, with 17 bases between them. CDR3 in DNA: TGTGCCACCGATAAATACGGGGGAAACTATGGCTACACCTTC. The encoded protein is CATDKYGGNYGYTF.

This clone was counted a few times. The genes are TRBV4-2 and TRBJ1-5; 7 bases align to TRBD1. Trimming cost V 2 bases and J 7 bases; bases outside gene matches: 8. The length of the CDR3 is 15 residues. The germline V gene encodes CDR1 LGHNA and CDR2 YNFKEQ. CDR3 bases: TGTGCCAGCAGCCAACCCGACAGGGACGGGCAGCCCCAGCATTTT. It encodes CASSQPDRDGQPQHF.

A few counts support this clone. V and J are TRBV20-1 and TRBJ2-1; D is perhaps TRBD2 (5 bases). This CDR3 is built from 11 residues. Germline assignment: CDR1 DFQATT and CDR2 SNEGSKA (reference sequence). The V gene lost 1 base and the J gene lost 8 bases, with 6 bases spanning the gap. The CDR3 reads CSARAGDEQFF. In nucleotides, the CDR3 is TGCAGTGCTAGAGCCGGGGATGAGCAGTTCTTC.

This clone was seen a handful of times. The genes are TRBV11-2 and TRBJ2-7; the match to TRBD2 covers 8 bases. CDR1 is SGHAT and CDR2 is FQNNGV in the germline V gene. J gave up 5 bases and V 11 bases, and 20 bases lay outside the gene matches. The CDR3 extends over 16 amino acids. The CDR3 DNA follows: TGTGCCGGAACCAGGAGGAGCGGGAGTTTGATAAACGAGCAGTACTTC. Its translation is CAGTRRSGSLINEQYF.

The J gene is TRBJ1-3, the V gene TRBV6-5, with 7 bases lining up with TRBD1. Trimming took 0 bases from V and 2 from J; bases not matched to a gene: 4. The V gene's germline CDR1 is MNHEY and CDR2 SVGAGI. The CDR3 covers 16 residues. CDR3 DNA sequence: TGTGCCAGCAGTTACTCTATGCAGGGGGCTGGAAACACCATATATTTT. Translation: CASSYSMQGAGNTIYF.

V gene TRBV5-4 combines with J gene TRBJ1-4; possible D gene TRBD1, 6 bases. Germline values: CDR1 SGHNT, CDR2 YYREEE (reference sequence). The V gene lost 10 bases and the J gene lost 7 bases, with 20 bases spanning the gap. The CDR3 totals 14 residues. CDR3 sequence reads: CAGALGGAREKLFF. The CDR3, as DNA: TGTGCCGGAGCCCTGGGGGGGGCGCGTGAAAAACTGTTTTTT.

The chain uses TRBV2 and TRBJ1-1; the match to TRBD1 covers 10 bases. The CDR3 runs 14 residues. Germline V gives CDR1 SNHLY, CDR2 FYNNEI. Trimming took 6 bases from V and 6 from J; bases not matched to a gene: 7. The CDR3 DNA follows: TGTGCCAGCAGACCGGGACAGGGGATCGCTGAAGCTTTCTTT. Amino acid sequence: CASRPGQGIAEAFF.

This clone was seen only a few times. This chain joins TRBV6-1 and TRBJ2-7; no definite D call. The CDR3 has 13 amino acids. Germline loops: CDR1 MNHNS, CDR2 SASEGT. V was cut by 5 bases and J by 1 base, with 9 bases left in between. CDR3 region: CASSSYLSYEQYF. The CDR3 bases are TGTGCCAGCAGTTCCTATCTGTCCTACGAGCAGTACTTC.

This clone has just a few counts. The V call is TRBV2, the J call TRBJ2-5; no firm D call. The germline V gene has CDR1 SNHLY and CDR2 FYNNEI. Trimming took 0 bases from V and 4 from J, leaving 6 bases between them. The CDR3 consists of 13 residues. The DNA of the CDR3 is TGTGCCAGCAGTGAAGCGCCAGGAGAGACCCAGTACTTC. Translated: CASSEAPGETQYF.

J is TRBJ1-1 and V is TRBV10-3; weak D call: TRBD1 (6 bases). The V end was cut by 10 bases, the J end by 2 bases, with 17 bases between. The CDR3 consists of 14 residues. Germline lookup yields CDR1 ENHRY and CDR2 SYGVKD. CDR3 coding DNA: TGTGCCACGTTACGGGACACTACCAACACTGAAGCTTTCTTT. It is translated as CATLRDTTNTEAFF.